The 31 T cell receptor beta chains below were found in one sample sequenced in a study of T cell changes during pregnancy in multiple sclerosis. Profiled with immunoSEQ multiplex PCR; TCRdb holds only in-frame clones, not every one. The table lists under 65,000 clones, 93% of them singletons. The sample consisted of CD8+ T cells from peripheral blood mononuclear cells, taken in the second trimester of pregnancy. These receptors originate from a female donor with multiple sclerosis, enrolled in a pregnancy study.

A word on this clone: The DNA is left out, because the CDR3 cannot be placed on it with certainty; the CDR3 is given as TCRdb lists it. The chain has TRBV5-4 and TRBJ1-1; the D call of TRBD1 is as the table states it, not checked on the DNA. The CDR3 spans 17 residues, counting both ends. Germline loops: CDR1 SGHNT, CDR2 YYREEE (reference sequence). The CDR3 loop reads CASSSGQGAAFNTEAFF.

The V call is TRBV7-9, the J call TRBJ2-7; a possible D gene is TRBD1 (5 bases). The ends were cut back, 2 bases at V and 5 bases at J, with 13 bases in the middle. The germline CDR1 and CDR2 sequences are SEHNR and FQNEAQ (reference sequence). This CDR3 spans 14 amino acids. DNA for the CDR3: TGTGCCAGCAGCTTATCCCAGGGAATAGACGAGCAGTACTTC. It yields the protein CASSLSQGIDEQYF. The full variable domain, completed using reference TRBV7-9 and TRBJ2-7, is DTGVSQNPRHKITKRGQNVTFRCDPISEHNRLYWYRQTLGQGPEFLTYFQNEAQLEKSRLLSDRFSAERPKGSFSTLEIQRTEQGDSAMYLCASSLSQGIDEQYFGPGTRLTVT.

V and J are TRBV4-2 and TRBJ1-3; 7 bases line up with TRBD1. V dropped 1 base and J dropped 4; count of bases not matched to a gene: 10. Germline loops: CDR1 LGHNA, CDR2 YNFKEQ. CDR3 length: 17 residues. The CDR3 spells CASSQVPTTGLGNTIYF. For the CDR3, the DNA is TGTGCCAGCAGCCAAGTACCTACGACAGGGTTGGGAAACACCATATATTTT.

The CDR3 region has the DNA TGTGCCAGCAGTTACGCTTCCCCCCAGGGGAGAGATGGCTACACCTTC. It codes for CASSYASPQGRDGYTF. The chain employs TRBV6-5 and TRBJ1-2; D might be TRBD1 (6 bases). Trimming removed 2 bases from V and 6 bases from J, with 19 bases in between. The CDR3 totals 16 residues. Per the germline V gene, CDR1 is MNHEY and CDR2 is SVGAGI.

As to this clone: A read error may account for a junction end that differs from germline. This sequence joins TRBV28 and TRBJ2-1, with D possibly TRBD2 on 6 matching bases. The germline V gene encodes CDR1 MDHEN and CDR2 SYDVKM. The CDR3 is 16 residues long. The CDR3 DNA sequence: TGTGCCAGCAGTTCCCCCCAAAGTAGCGGCTTAAATGAACAGTTCTTC. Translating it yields CASSSPQSSGLNEQFF.

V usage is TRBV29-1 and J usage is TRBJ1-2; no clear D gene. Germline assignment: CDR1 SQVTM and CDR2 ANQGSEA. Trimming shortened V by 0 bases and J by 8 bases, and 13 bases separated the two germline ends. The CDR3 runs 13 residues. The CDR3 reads CSVEDPTENGYTF. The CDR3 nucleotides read TGCAGCGTTGAAGATCCAACAGAAAACGGCTACACCTTC.

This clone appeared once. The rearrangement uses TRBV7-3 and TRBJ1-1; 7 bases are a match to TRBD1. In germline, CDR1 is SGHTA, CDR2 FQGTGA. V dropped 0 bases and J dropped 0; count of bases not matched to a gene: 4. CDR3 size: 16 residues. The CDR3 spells CASSLTPDRVNTEAFF. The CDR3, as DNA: TGTGCCAGCAGCTTAACGCCCGACAGGGTGAACACTGAAGCTTTCTTT.

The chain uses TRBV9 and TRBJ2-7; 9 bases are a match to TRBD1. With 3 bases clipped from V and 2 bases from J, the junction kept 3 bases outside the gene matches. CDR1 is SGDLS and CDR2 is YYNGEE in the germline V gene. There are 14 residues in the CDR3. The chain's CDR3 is CASSEQGAAYEQYF. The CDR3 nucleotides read TGTGCCAGCAGCGAACAGGGGGCCGCCTACGAGCAGTACTTC.

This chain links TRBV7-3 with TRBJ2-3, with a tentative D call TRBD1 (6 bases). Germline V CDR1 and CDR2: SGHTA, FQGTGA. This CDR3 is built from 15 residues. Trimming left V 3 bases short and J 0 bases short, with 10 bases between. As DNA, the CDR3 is TGTGCCAGCAGCTTGACAGGCATTAGCACAGATACGCAGTATTTT. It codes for CASSLTGISTDTQYF.

CDR3: CASSLGYEGTYEQYF. In DNA, the CDR3 is TGTGCCAGCTCACTTGGTTATGAGGGCACCTACGAGCAGTACTTC. The rearrangement joins TRBV18 to TRBJ2-7, with D possibly being TRBD2 (5 bases). Per germline, CDR1 KGHSH and CDR2 LQKENI. The CDR3 is made up of 15 amino acids. V lost 4 bases to trimming and J lost 2 bases, with 15 bases between them.

Here the CDR3 DNA reads TGTGCCAGCAGCGTAGACGGGAGCACAGATACGCAGTATTTT. Its protein product is CASSVDGSTDTQYF. This sequence joins TRBV9 and TRBJ2-3; D call uncertain. Deletions cut 0 bases from V and 0 bases from J, with 5 bases between. Germline CDR1 reads SGDLS; CDR2 reads YYNGEE. The CDR3 is 14 residues long.

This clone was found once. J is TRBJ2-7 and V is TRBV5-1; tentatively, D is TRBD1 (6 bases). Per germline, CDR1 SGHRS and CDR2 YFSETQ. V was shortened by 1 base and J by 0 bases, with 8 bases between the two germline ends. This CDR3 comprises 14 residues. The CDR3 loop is CASSLRQDSYEQYF. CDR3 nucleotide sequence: TGCGCCAGCAGCTTGAGACAGGACTCCTACGAGCAGTACTTC. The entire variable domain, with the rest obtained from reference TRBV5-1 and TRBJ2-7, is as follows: KAGVTQTPRYLIKTRGQQVTLSCSPISGHRSVSWYQQTPGQGLQFLFEYFSETQRNKGNFPGRFSGRQFSNSRSEMNVSTLELGDSALYLCASSLRQDSYEQYFGPGTRLTVT.

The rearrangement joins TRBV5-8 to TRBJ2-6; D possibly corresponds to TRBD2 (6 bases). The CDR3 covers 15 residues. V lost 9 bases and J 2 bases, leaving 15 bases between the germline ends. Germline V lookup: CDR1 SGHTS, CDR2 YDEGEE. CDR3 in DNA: TGTGCCACCAATTTCTGGGGGGCTGGGGCCAACGTCCTGACTTTC. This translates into CATNFWGAGANVLTF.

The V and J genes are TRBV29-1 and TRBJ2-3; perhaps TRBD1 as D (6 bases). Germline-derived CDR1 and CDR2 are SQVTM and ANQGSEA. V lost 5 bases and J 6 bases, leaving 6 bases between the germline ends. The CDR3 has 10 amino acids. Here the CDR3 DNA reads TGCAGCGTTAGGGGGGATACGCAGTATTTT. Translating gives CSVRGDTQYF.

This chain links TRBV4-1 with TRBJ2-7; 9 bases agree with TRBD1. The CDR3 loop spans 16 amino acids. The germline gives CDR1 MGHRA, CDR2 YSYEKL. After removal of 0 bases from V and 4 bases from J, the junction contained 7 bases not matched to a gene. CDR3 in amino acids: CASSQDQLQGAYEQYF. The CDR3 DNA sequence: TGCGCCAGCAGCCAAGACCAACTACAGGGGGCTTACGAGCAGTACTTC.

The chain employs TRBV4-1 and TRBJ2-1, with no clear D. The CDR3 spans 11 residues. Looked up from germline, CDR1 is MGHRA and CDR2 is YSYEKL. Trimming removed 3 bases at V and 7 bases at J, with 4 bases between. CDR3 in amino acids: CASSHLNEQFF. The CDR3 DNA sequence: TGCGCCAGCAGCCACTTGAATGAGCAGTTCTTC.

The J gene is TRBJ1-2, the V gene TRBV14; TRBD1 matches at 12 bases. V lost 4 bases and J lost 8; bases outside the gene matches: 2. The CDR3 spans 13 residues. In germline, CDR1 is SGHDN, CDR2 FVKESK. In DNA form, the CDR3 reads TGTGCCAGCAGCCCCGGGACAGGGGGCGGCTACACCTTC. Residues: CASSPGTGGGYTF.

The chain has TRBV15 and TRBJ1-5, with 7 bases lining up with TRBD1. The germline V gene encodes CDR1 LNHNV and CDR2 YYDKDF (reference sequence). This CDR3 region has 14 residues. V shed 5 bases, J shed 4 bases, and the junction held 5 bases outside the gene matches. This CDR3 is CATSQGGENQPQHF. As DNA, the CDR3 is TGTGCCACCAGCCAGGGGGGAGAGAATCAGCCCCAGCATTTT.

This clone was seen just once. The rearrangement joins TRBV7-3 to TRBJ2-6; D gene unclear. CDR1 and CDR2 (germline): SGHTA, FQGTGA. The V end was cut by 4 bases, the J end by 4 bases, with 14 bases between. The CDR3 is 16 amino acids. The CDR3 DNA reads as TGTGCCAGCAGCTCCTACCGAGCTCCAGGGGCCAACGTCCTGACTTTC. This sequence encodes CASSSYRAPGANVLTF.

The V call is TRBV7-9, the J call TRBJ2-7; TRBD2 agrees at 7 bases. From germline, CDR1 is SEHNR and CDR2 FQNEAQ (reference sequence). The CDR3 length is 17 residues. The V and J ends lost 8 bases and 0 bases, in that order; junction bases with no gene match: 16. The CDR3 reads CASSTTTSGGSSYEQYF. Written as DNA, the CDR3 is TGTGCCAGCTCAACGACAACTTCGGGGGGTAGCTCCTACGAGCAGTACTTC.

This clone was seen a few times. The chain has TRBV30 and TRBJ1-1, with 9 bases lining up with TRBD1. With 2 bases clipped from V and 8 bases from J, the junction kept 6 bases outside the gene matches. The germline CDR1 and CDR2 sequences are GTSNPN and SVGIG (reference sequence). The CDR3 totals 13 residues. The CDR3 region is CAWSTGTGIEAFF. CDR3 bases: TGTGCCTGGAGTACCGGGACAGGGATCGAAGCTTTCTTT.

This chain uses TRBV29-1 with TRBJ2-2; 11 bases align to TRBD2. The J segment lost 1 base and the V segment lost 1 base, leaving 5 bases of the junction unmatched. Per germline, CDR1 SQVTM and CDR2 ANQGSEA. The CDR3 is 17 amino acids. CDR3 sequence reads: CSVEGLAGGQNTGELFF. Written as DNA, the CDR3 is TGCAGCGTTGAAGGGTTAGCGGGGGGGCAGAACACCGGGGAGCTGTTTTTT.

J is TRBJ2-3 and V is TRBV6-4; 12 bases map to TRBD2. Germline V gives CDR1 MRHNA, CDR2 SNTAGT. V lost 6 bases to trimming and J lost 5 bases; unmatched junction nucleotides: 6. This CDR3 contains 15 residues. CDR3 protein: CASSRTSGMRDTQYF. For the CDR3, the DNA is TGTGCCAGCAGCAGGACTAGCGGGATGAGAGATACGCAGTATTTT.

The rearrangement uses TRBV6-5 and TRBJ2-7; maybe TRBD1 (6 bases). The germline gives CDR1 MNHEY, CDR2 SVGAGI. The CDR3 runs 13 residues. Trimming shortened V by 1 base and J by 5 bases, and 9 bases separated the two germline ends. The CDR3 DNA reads TGTGCCAGCAGTTACTACAGGGCCGACGAGCAGTACTTC. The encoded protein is CASSYYRADEQYF.

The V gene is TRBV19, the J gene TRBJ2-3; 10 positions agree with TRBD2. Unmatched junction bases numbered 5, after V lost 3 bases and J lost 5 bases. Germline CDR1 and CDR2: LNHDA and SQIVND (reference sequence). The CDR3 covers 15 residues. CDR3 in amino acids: CASSIGLAGEDTQYF. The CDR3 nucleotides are TGTGCCAGTAGTATTGGGCTAGCGGGGGAAGATACGCAGTATTTT.

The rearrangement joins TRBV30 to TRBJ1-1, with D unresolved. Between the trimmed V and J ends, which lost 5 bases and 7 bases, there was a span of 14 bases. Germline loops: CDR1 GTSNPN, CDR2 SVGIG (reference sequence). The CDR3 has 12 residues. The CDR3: CAWGLGMGEAFF. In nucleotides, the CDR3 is TGTGCCTGGGGACTAGGAATGGGTGAAGCTTTCTTT.

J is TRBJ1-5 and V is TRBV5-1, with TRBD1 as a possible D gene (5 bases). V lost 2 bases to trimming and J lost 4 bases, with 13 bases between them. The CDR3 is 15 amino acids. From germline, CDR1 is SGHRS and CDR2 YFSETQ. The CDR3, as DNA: TGCGCCAGCAGCTTCCTCCCGGGGGGAAATCAGCCCCAGCATTTT. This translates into CASSFLPGGNQPQHF.

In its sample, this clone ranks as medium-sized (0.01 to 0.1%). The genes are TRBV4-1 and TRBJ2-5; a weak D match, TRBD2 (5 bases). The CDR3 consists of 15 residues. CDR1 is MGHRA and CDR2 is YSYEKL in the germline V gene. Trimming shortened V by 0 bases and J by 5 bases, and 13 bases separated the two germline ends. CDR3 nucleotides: TGCGCCAGCAGCCAAGATCCGGGATCGGGGGAGACCCAGTACTTC. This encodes CASSQDPGSGETQYF.

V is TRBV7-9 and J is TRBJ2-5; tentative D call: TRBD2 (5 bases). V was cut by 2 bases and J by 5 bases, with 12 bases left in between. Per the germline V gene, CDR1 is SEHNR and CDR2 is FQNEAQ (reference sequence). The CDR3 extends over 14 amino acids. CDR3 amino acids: CASSLIGGLETQYF. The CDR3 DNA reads TGTGCCAGCAGCTTAATTGGAGGACTGGAGACCCAGTACTTC. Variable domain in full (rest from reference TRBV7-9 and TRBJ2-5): DTGVSQNPRHKITKRGQNVTFRCDPISEHNRLYWYRQTLGQGPEFLTYFQNEAQLEKSRLLSDRFSAERPKGSFSTLEIQRTEQGDSAMYLCASSLIGGLETQYFGPGTRLLVL.

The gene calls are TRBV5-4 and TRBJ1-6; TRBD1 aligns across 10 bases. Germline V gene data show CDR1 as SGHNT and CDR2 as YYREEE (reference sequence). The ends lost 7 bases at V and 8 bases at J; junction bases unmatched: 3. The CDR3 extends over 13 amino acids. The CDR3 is CASSGTGDSPLHF. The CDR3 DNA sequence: TGTGCCAGCTCCGGGACAGGGGATTCACCCCTCCACTTT.

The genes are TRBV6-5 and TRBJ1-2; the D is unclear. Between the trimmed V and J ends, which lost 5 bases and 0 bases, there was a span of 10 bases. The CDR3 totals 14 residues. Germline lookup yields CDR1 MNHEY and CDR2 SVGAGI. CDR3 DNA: TGTGCCAGCAGTGAGTCCCCGGCTAACTATGGCTACACCTTC. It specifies CASSESPANYGYTF.